These 17 T cell receptor beta chains were all obtained from the same sample, sequenced in a study of T cells in Graves' hyperthyroidism and ophthalmopathy. RNA transcripts were the template for amplifying TCR beta CDR3 regions. TCR CDR3 regions were first amplified by RT-PCR with HTBI primers. Via MiXCR, TCRdb re-called the multiplex PCR reads, giving one row per CDR3 protein. The table includes around 700,000 distinct CDR3 sequences, roughly a third detected once. The sequencing input was blood. Source of these receptors: a woman in her 40s with Graves' hyperthyroidism.

This sequence joins TRBV6-2 or TRBV6-3 and TRBJ2-7; D might be TRBD1 (5 bases). CDR1 and CDR2 (germline): MNHEY, SVGEGT. Trimming cost V 6 bases and J 3 bases, with 15 bases left between them. This CDR3 comprises 14 residues. The CDR3: CASRTRDWGYEQYF. CDR3 nucleotides: TGTGCCAGCAGGACCAGGGATTGGGGCTACGAGCAGTACTTC.

The chain links TRBV7-9 to TRBJ2-5; perhaps TRBD1 as D (5 bases). Germline V gene lookup returns CDR1 SEHNR and CDR2 FQNEAQ (reference sequence). CDR3 size: 15 residues. Trimming removed 6 bases from V and 3 bases from J, with 17 bases in between. The CDR3 region is CASSYPRRVEETQYF. Written as DNA, the CDR3 is TGTGCCAGCAGTTACCCCCGCAGGGTTGAAGAGACCCAGTACTTC.

J is TRBJ2-7 and V is TRBV11-2; D assignment may be TRBD1 or TRBD2 (5 bases each). V dropped 5 bases and J dropped 2 bases, with 16 bases sitting between them. Germline CDR1 and CDR2: SGHAT and FQNNGV. CDR3 length equals 15 residues. CDR3 sequence: CASSVEMWGTYEQYF. In DNA form, the CDR3 reads TGTGCCAGCAGCGTCGAAATGTGGGGGACCTACGAGCAGTACTTC.

This clonotype was seen a few times. This chain uses TRBV4-3 with TRBJ2-7, with 7 bases lining up with TRBD2. The CDR3 extends over 15 amino acids. The trim removed 0 bases at V and 5 bases at J, leaving 7 bases unmatched. Germline lookup yields CDR1 LGHNA and CDR2 YSLEER. The DNA for the CDR3 is TGCGCCAGCAGCCAAGAACGACGGGAGGCCGACGAGCAGTACTTC. This codes for CASSQERREADEQYF.

This clonotype was counted between two and nine times. This chain links TRBV7-2 with TRBJ2-5; 10 positions match TRBD2. The CDR3 extends over 15 amino acids. Germline CDR1 reads SGHTA; CDR2 reads FQGNSA. Trimming removed 5 bases from V and 2 bases from J; junction bases left unmatched: 5. The CDR3 DNA reads as TGTGCCAGCAGCCGCCCGACTAGCGGGCAAGAGACCCAGTACTTC. It encodes CASSRPTSGQETQYF.

The V gene is TRBV12-3 or TRBV12-4, the J gene TRBJ2-7; 11 nucleotides align to TRBD1. CDR3 length: 18 amino acids. V was pared by 6 bases and J by 0 bases, with 13 bases of the junction left unmatched. CDR3 DNA: TGTGCCAGCAGCATGGGACAGGGGGTTCTTTCCCTCTCCTACGAGCAGTACTTC. Its translation: CASSMGQGVLSLSYEQYF.

V is TRBV14 and J is TRBJ1-3, with 11 bases fitting TRBD1. Germline V gene sequence: CDR1 SGHDN, CDR2 FVKESK. Trimming took 3 bases from V and 2 from J; bases not matched to a gene: 3. This CDR3 contains 16 residues. CDR3 sequence: CASSHGQGAAGNTIYF. The CDR3 DNA follows: TGTGCCAGCAGCCACGGACAGGGGGCGGCTGGAAACACCATATATTTT.

A word on this clonotype: Without the conserved terminal phenylalanine or tryptophan, this CDR3 likely stems from a read error. The DNA is left out, because the CDR3 cannot be placed on it with certainty; the CDR3 is given as TCRdb lists it. The chain is built from TRBV10-3 and TRBJ1-4. Counting both end residues, the CDR3 totals 11 amino acids. Germline-derived CDR1 and CDR2 are ENHRY and SYGVKD. CDR3 sequence reads: CAISDLGRVNV.

The rearrangement links TRBV15 to TRBJ1-3; D gene ambiguous. Germline CDR1 is LNHNV and CDR2 is YYDKDF (reference sequence). The V end lost 5 bases, the J end lost 0 bases, and 17 bases lay between the germline ends. The length of the CDR3 is 17 residues. CDR3 bases: TGTGCCACCAGCGGAGGGTCCTCGGGGAACTCTGGAAACACCATATATTTT. This encodes CATSGGSSGNSGNTIYF.

Remarks on this clonotype: A junction end diverges from the germline sequence, so it may reflect a read error. The genes are TRBV7-2 and TRBJ2-7, with 7 bases lining up with TRBD1. Germline loops: CDR1 SGHTA, CDR2 FQGNSA. This CDR3 is built from 18 residues. The CDR3 loop is CASSHIRDSYGRTYEQYF. The CDR3 bases are TGCGCCAGCAGCCATATTCGGGACAGCTATGGGAGAACCTACGAGCAGTACTTC. The full variable domain, rest sourced from reference TRBV7-2 and TRBJ2-7, is GAGVSQSPSNKVTEKGKDVELRCDPISGHTALYWYRQSLGQGLEFLIYFQGNSAPDKSGLPSDRFSAERTGGSVSTLTIQRTQQEDSAVYLCASSHIRDSYGRTYEQYFGPGTRLTVT.

On this clonotype: The CDR3 does not close with the conserved phenylalanine or tryptophan, likely indicating a read error. The DNA is left out, because the CDR3 cannot be placed on it with certainty; the CDR3 is given as TCRdb lists it. V usage is TRBV11-3 and J usage is TRBJ1-3; the table calls TRBD1, which could not be checked here. Germline-derived CDR1 and CDR2 are SGHNT and YENEEA. The CDR3 region is 10 residues in length, termini included. The CDR3 loop reads CASSMRDTNT.

The rearrangement uses TRBV6-5 and TRBJ1-2; 8 bases line up with TRBD1. V dropped 4 bases and J dropped 5; count of bases not matched to a gene: 9. CDR3 size: 15 residues. CDR1 is MNHEY, CDR2 SVGAGI, per germline. The CDR3 spells CASSSPGQDLYGYTF. CDR3 DNA: TGTGCCAGCAGTTCCCCGGGACAGGACCTATATGGCTACACCTTC.

There are a few counts of this clonotype. This rearrangement joins TRBV12-3 or TRBV12-4 to TRBJ2-2; the D is unclear. CDR3 length equals 13 residues. With 3 bases removed from V and 10 bases from J, the gap between germline ends came to 12 bases. The DNA of the CDR3 is TGTGCCAGCAGTTTGGCCGTATCGTCGGAGCTGTTTTTT. Translation gives CASSLAVSSELFF.

The chain uses TRBV6-5 and TRBJ2-7; D may be TRBD2 (6 bases). V lost 4 bases, J lost 5 bases, and 18 bases lay in between. Germline values: CDR1 MNHEY, CDR2 SVGAGI. There are 15 residues in the CDR3. The CDR3 region is CASSSQGLQRDEQYF. Here the CDR3 DNA reads TGTGCCAGCAGTTCCCAGGGTCTGCAGCGGGACGAGCAGTACTTC.

On this clonotype: Being one base from a much bigger clone, this may be a read error. This chain links TRBV10-3 with TRBJ1-1; D may be TRBD1 (5 bases). This CDR3 has 13 residues. V dropped 3 bases and J dropped 11 bases, with 16 bases sitting between them. Germline V gene data show CDR1 as ENHRY and CDR2 as SYGVKD. The CDR3 is CAISDSGQGHAFF. For the CDR3, the DNA is TGTGCCATCAGTGACTCGGGGCAGGGCCACGCTTTCTTT.

A word on this clonotype: A read error may be the cause here, since a much bigger clone is one base away. The chain combines TRBV7-9 with TRBJ1-3; D is undetermined. The germline CDR1 and CDR2 sequences are SEHNR and FQNEAQ (reference sequence). CDR3 length: 14 amino acids. The CDR3 loop is CAGSLGASGNTIYF. The CDR3 DNA follows: TGTGCCGGCAGCTTGGGTGCATCTGGAAACACCATATATTTT. The full variable domain, its missing parts supplied by reference TRBV7-9 and TRBJ1-3, is DTGVSQNPRHKITKRGQNVTFRCDPISEHNRLYWYRQTLGQGPEFLTYFQNEAQLEKSRLLSDRFSAERPKGSFSTLEIQRTEQGDSAMYLCAGSLGASGNTIYFGEGSWLTVV.

This clonotype occurred many times. The rearrangement links TRBV7-9 to TRBJ1-1, with no clear D. The CDR3 has 13 amino acids. Germline CDR1 is SEHNR and CDR2 is FQNEAQ (reference sequence). Trimming pared 2 bases from V and 3 bases from J, leaving 7 bases between. The CDR3 DNA reads TGTGCCAGCAGCTTACTCGAGCACACTGAAGCTTTCTTT. It is translated as CASSLLEHTEAFF.